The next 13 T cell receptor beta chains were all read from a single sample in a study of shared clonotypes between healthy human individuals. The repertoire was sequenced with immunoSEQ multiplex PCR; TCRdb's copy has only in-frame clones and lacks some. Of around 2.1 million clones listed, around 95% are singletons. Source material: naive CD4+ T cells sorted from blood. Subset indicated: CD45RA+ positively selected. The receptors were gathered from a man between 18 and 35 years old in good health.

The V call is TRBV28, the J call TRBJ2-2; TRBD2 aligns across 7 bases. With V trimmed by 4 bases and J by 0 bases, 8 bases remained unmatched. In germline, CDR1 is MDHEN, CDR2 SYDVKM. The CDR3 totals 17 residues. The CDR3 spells CASSSPRGLSNTGELFF. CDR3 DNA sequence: TGTGCCAGCAGTTCCCCCCGGGGACTATCGAACACCGGGGAGCTGTTTTTT.

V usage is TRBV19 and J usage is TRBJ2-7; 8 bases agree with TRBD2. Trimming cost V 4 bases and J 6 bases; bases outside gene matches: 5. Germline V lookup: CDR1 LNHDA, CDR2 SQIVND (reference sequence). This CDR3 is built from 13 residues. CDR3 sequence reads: CASSTGLVREQYF. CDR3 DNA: TGTGCCAGTAGTACGGGACTAGTTCGCGAGCAGTACTTC. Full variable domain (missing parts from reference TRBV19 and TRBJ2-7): DGGITQSPKYLFRKEGQNVTLSCEQNLNHDAMYWYRQDPGQGLRLIYYSQIVNDFQKGDIAEGYSVSREKKESFPLTVTSAQKNPTAFYLCASSTGLVREQYFGPGTRLTVT.

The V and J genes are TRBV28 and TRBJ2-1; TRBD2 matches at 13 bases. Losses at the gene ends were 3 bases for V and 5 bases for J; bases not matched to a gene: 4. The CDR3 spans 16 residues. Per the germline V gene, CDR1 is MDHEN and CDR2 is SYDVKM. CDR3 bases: TGTGCCAGCAGTTTCTACGGGACTAGCGGGGACAATGAGCAGTTCTTC. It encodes CASSFYGTSGDNEQFF.

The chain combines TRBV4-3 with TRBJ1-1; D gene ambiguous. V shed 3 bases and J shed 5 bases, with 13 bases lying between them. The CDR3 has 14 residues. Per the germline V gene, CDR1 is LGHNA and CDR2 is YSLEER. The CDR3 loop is CASSQVDTQTEAFF. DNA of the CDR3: TGCGCCAGCAGCCAGGTTGACACACAAACTGAAGCTTTCTTT.

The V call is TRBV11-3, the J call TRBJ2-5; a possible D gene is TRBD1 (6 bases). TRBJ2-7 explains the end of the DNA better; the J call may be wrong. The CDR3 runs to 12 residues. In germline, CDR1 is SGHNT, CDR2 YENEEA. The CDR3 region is CASSLDRHEQYF. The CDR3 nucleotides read TGTGCCAGCAGCTTGGACAGACACGAGCAGTACTTC.

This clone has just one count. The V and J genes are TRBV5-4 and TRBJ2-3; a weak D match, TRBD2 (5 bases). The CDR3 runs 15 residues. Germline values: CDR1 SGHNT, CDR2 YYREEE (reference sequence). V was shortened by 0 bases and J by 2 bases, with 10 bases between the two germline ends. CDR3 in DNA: TGTGCCAGCAGCTTGGCACTAGGACTCACAGATACGCAGTATTTT. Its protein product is CASSLALGLTDTQYF.

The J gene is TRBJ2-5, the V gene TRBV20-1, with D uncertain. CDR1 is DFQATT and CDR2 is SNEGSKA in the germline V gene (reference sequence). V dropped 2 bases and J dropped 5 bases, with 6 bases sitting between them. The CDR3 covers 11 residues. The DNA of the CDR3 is TGCAGTGCTAGACAAGCGGAGACCCAGTACTTC. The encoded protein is CSARQAETQYF.

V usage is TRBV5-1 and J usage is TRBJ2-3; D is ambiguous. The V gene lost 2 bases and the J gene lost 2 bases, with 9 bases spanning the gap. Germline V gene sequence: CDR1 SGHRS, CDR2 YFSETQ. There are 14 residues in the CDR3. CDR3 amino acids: CASSFGDATDTQYF. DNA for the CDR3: TGCGCCAGCAGCTTCGGAGATGCCACAGATACGCAGTATTTT. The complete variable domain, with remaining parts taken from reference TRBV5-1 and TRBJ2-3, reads KAGVTQTPRYLIKTRGQQVTLSCSPISGHRSVSWYQQTPGQGLQFLFEYFSETQRNKGNFPGRFSGRQFSNSRSEMNVSTLELGDSALYLCASSFGDATDTQYFGPGTRLTVL.

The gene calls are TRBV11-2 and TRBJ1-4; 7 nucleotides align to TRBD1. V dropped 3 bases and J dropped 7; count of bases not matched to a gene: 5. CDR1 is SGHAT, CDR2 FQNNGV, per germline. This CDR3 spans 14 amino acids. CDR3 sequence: CASSLRQGGEKLFF. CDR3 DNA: TGTGCCAGCAGCTTGAGACAGGGTGGTGAAAAACTGTTTTTT.

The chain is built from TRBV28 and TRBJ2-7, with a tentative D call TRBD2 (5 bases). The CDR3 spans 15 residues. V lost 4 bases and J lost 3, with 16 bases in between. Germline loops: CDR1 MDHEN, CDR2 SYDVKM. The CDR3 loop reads CASSSVLGRVYEQYF. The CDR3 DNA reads TGTGCCAGCAGTTCTGTGCTTGGGCGGGTCTACGAGCAGTACTTC.

CDR3 residues: CASSSTGQGNEKLFF. The CDR3, as DNA: TGTGCCAGCAGTTCAACGGGACAGGGCAATGAAAAACTGTTTTTT. The gene calls are TRBV6-5 and TRBJ1-4; 9 nucleotides match TRBD1. J lost 5 bases, V lost 4 bases, and 5 bases had no gene match. This CDR3 has 15 residues. CDR1 is MNHEY and CDR2 is SVGAGI in the germline V gene.

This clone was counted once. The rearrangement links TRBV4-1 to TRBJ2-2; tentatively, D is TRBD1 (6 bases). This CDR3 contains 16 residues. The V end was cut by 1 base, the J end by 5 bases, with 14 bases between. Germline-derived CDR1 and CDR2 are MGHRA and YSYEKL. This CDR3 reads CASSQVNTGFTGELFF. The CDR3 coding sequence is TGCGCCAGCAGCCAAGTGAATACAGGGTTTACCGGGGAGCTGTTTTTT.

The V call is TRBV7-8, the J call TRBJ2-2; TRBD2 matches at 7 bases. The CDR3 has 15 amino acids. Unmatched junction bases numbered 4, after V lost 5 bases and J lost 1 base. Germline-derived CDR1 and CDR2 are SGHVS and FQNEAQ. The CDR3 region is CASSPSGVNTGELFF. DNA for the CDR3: TGTGCCAGCAGCCCCAGCGGGGTGAACACCGGGGAGCTGTTTTTT.